The 28 T cell receptor beta chains reported below all come from one sample, sequenced in a study of cytomegalovirus exposure and HLA in healthy donors. Amplification used 60 Vbeta primers and 13 Jbeta primers. Generated by immunoSEQ multiplex PCR, the TCRdb table keeps only in-frame clones and is missing some. Found here are 90,000 to 120,000 clones, 65% to 80% of them singletons; the top ten hold about 3.1%. Input material: PBMCs. These receptors were taken from a woman in her thirties or forties in good health and CMV-seronegative.

The chain links TRBV7-7 to TRBJ2-2, with D unclear. V was pared by 5 bases and J by 8 bases, with 18 bases between. The CDR3 sequence is 15 residues long. Per germline, CDR1 SSHAT and CDR2 FNYEAQ (reference sequence). CDR3 amino acids: CASSPRGSQAGELFF. The DNA for the CDR3 is TGTGCCAGCAGCCCTCGAGGTAGCCAAGCGGGGGAGCTGTTTTTT.

The chain carries TRBV27 and TRBJ2-1; D gene ambiguous. Trimming stripped 8 bases from V and 8 bases from J, with 10 bases between. Looked up from germline, CDR1 is MNHEY and CDR2 is SMNVEV (reference sequence). This CDR3 spans 11 amino acids. The DNA for the CDR3 is TGTGCCAGCCGCAGTGGCTATGAGCAGTTCTTC. It codes for CASRSGYEQFF.

This clone was seen a single time. The gene calls are TRBV27 and TRBJ1-1; no clear D gene. The CDR3 extends over 13 amino acids. Germline lookup yields CDR1 MNHEY and CDR2 SMNVEV (reference sequence). Trimming pared 4 bases from V and 3 bases from J, leaving 9 bases between. The CDR3 loop is CASSYQFYTEAFF. For the CDR3, the DNA is TGTGCCAGCAGTTACCAGTTTTACACTGAAGCTTTCTTT.

V is TRBV7-9 and J is TRBJ1-1; 10 bases are shared with TRBD1. V lost 4 bases and J lost 8; bases outside the gene matches: 10. CDR1 is SEHNR and CDR2 is FQNEAQ in the germline V gene (reference sequence). The CDR3 extends over 15 amino acids. As DNA, the CDR3 is TGTGCCAGCAGCTACCGGGACAGGGGAATTGTAGAAGCTTTCTTT. Translating gives CASSYRDRGIVEAFF.

The chain carries TRBV27 and TRBJ2-7; TRBD1 matches 9 bases. V was clipped by 5 bases and J by 2 bases; unmatched bases: 7. CDR3 size: 15 residues. Germline assignment: CDR1 MNHEY and CDR2 SMNVEV (reference sequence). For the CDR3, the DNA is TGTGCCAGCAGTCCTCCCCGGGACAGGGCCTACGAGCAGTACTTC. Its translation: CASSPPRDRAYEQYF.

V gene TRBV7-2 combines with J gene TRBJ2-7; D is perhaps TRBD1 (5 bases). The length of the CDR3 is 14 residues. Germline values: CDR1 SGHTA, CDR2 FQGNSA. Trimming removed 4 bases from V and 2 bases from J, with 12 bases in between. The CDR3 nucleotides are TGTGCCAGCAGCTCCCTGACAGAGACCTACGAGCAGTACTTC. Protein product: CASSSLTETYEQYF.

V gene TRBV2 combines with J gene TRBJ2-5; D remains ambiguous. CDR1 is SNHLY, CDR2 FYNNEI, per germline. The CDR3 consists of 11 residues. The V and J ends lost 7 bases and 4 bases respectively, with 7 bases between them. The CDR3 spells CASIIVETQYF. The CDR3 nucleotides read TGTGCCAGCATAATCGTAGAGACCCAGTACTTC.

The V call is TRBV13, the J call TRBJ2-3, with 9 bases fitting TRBD1. The CDR3 length is 18 residues. With V trimmed by 5 bases and J by 3 bases, 15 bases remained unmatched. Per the germline V gene, CDR1 is PRHDT and CDR2 is FYEKMQ (reference sequence). The CDR3, as DNA: TGTGCCAGCAGCGGGGGTCCGGGGGACAGGGAGGTTACAGATACGCAGTATTTT. Protein: CASSGGPGDREVTDTQYF. Complete variable domain (other parts from reference TRBV13 and TRBJ2-3): AAGVIQSPRHLIKEKRETATLKCYPIPRHDTVYWYQQGPGQDPQFLISFYEKMQSDKGSIPDRFSAQQFSDYHSELNMSSLELGDSALYFCASSGGPGDREVTDTQYFGPGTRLTVL.

The chain is built from TRBV15 and TRBJ1-4, with 7 bases identical to TRBD1. This CDR3 contains 15 residues. V dropped 8 bases and J dropped 5; count of bases not matched to a gene: 11. Germline lookup yields CDR1 LNHNV and CDR2 YYDKDF (reference sequence). The CDR3, as DNA: TGTGCCACCTCTCAAGGGACAGCGAGGAATGAAAAACTGTTTTTT. It codes for CATSQGTARNEKLFF. The variable domain in full, with the rest retrieved from reference TRBV15 and TRBJ1-4, is DAMVIQNPRYQVTQFGKPVTLSCSQTLNHNVMYWYQQKSSQAPKLLFHYYDKDFNNEADTPDNFQSRRPNTSFCFLDIRSPGLGDTAMYLCATSQGTARNEKLFFGSGTQLSVL.

The chain uses TRBV6-6 and TRBJ2-7; D perhaps matches TRBD2 (6 bases). The V end lost 7 bases, the J end lost 6 bases, and 10 bases lay between the germline ends. Per germline, CDR1 MNHNY and CDR2 SVGAGI (reference sequence). There are 11 residues in the CDR3. CDR3 loop: CASNGGGEQYF. The CDR3, as DNA: TGTGCCAGCAACGGGGGAGGCGAGCAGTACTTC.

The chain joins TRBV28 to TRBJ2-1, with 11 bases identical to TRBD2. This CDR3 has 16 residues. V shed 6 bases and J 8 bases; nucleotides not matched to a gene: 12. From germline, CDR1 is MDHEN and CDR2 SYDVKM. In DNA, the CDR3 is TGTGCCAGCAGCCCGGGACTAGCGGTCGGGTTGGATGAGCAGTTCTTC. Encoded protein: CASSPGLAVGLDEQFF. Full variable domain (rest looked up from reference TRBV28 and TRBJ2-1): DVKVTQSSRYLVKRTGEKVFLECVQDMDHENMFWYRQDPGLGLRLIYFSYDVKMKEKGDIPEGYSVSREKKERFSLILESASTNQTSMYLCASSPGLAVGLDEQFFGPGTRLTVL.

This clone occurred once. The DNA of the CDR3 is TGTGCCAGCAGCTTAGGACTAGCGGAACCCTACAATGAGCAGTTCTTC. Encoded protein: CASSLGLAEPYNEQFF. The rearrangement links TRBV7-9 to TRBJ2-1; 9 positions match TRBD2. This CDR3 contains 16 residues. The germline V gene has CDR1 SEHNR and CDR2 FQNEAQ (reference sequence). V lost 1 base and J lost 2; bases outside the gene matches: 3.

V is TRBV2 and J is TRBJ2-1, with TRBD1 matching over 9 bases. V trimming: 5 bases; J trimming: 7 bases; junction bases outside the gene matches: 12. Germline CDR1 is SNHLY and CDR2 is FYNNEI. CDR3 length: 16 residues. The CDR3 loop is CASSRRQGDEVNEQFF. CDR3 DNA: TGTGCCAGCAGTAGAAGACAGGGGGACGAAGTAAATGAGCAGTTCTTC.

The CDR3 bases are TGCGCCAGCAGCTTGGTGGAGGGCAGGGACGAGCAGTACTTC. The encoded protein is CASSLVEGRDEQYF. The V and J genes are TRBV5-1 and TRBJ2-7; D possibly corresponds to TRBD2 (6 bases). Trimming stripped 0 bases from V and 5 bases from J, with 12 bases between. Germline loops: CDR1 SGHRS, CDR2 YFSETQ. The CDR3 spans 14 residues.

This chain links TRBV12-5 with TRBJ2-7, with 7 bases matching TRBD2. This CDR3 has 16 amino acids. From germline, CDR1 is LGHNT and CDR2 FRNRAP. V dropped 1 base and J dropped 5; count of bases not matched to a gene: 11. The CDR3 sequence: CASGLGAGGGRDEQYF. CDR3 in DNA: TGTGCTAGTGGTTTGGGGGCTGGGGGGGGTAGGGACGAGCAGTACTTC.

This rearrangement joins TRBV4-1 to TRBJ2-7, with D tentatively TRBD1 (6 bases). Trimming stripped 1 base from V and 0 bases from J, with 7 bases between. The germline CDR1 and CDR2 sequences are MGHRA and YSYEKL. The CDR3 has 14 amino acids. The chain's CDR3 is CASSQGQDSYEQYF. Here the CDR3 DNA reads TGCGCCAGCAGCCAAGGACAGGACTCCTACGAGCAGTACTTC.

The chain has TRBV11-2 and TRBJ1-2; D might be TRBD1 (5 bases). Germline V lookup: CDR1 SGHAT, CDR2 FQNNGV. The CDR3 length is 14 residues. With 0 bases removed from V and 1 base from J, the gap between germline ends came to 6 bases. For the CDR3, the DNA is TGTGCCAGCAGCTTAGAGACAGTTAACTATGGCTACACCTTC. This translates into CASSLETVNYGYTF.

The table lists this clone with a few counts. The chain carries TRBV27 and TRBJ2-2, with unresolved D. The CDR3 is 13 residues long. V was trimmed by 1 base and J by 5 bases, leaving 5 bases between them. The germline gives CDR1 MNHEY, CDR2 SMNVEV (reference sequence). The CDR3 DNA reads TGTGCCAGCAGTTTATTCCGTACCGGGGAGCTGTTTTTT. Its protein product is CASSLFRTGELFF.

This clone showed up just once. The junction departs from the called germline gene at one end, perhaps through a read error. J is TRBJ1-2 and V is TRBV2; D remains unclear. Per the germline V gene, CDR1 is SNHLY and CDR2 is FYNNEI. This CDR3 contains 8 residues. The CDR3 coding sequence is TGTGCCAGCAACGGGGTCGACTTC. It is translated as CASNGVDF.

The chain joins TRBV27 to TRBJ1-1; no clear D gene. The CDR3 is made up of 13 amino acids. The ends were cut back, 2 bases at V and 1 base at J, with 5 bases in the middle. CDR1 and CDR2 (germline): MNHEY, SMNVEV (reference sequence). The CDR3 DNA is TGTGCCAGCAGTTTAGTGGCGAACACTGAAGCTTTCTTT. Its translation: CASSLVANTEAFF.

The rearrangement links TRBV28 to TRBJ2-2, with D perhaps TRBD1 (6 bases). Trimming took 2 bases from V and 4 from J, leaving 8 bases between them. Germline V gene data show CDR1 as MDHEN and CDR2 as SYDVKM. The CDR3 is 14 amino acids. CDR3 DNA: TGTGCCAGCAGTTTACGAGGGGGCACCGGGGAGCTGTTTTTT. It is translated as CASSLRGGTGELFF.

This chain connects TRBV27 to TRBJ2-1; D unresolved. The CDR3 has 15 residues. Germline V gene data show CDR1 as MNHEY and CDR2 as SMNVEV (reference sequence). Trimming left V 2 bases short and J 0 bases short, with 8 bases between. CDR3 loop: CASSLGLSSYNEQFF. DNA for the CDR3: TGTGCCAGCAGTTTAGGGCTTAGCTCCTACAATGAGCAGTTCTTC.

J is TRBJ2-7 and V is TRBV19; D call uncertain. Germline CDR1 and CDR2: LNHDA and SQIVND (reference sequence). The ends were cut back, 6 bases at V and 6 bases at J, with 15 bases in the middle. CDR3 length: 13 residues. Here the CDR3 reads CASSYFEQSEQYF. The DNA for the CDR3 is TGTGCCAGTAGCTACTTCGAACAGTCCGAGCAGTACTTC.

This chain connects TRBV14 to TRBJ2-5; 7 bases are shared with TRBD2. The CDR3 consists of 16 residues. The germline V gene encodes CDR1 SGHDN and CDR2 FVKESK. Germline trimming cut 0 bases from V and 2 bases from J; bases unmatched to any gene: 6. This CDR3 is CASSQDRTSAQETQYF. The CDR3 nucleotides are TGTGCCAGCAGCCAAGATCGCACTAGCGCACAAGAGACCCAGTACTTC.

V gene TRBV9 combines with J gene TRBJ2-2; TRBD1 might be the D (5 bases). Germline V CDR1 and CDR2: SGDLS, YYNGEE. V lost 1 base to trimming and J lost 0 bases, with 13 bases between them. CDR3 length: 17 amino acids. This CDR3 reads CASSVPAQGTNTGELFF. The CDR3 bases are TGTGCCAGCAGCGTACCAGCCCAGGGCACGAACACCGGGGAGCTGTTTTTT.

The chain is built from TRBV5-5 and TRBJ2-2; no definite D call. Germline CDR1 and CDR2: SGHKS and YYEKEE (reference sequence). The CDR3 totals 14 residues. Trimming cost V 6 bases and J 5 bases, with 14 bases left between them. The CDR3, as DNA: TGTGCCAGCATTAGCACCGAACGAACCGGGGAGCTGTTTTTT. Residues: CASISTERTGELFF.

This clone was observed a single time. The V gene is TRBV5-1, the J gene TRBJ2-3; 8 bases map to TRBD1. In germline, CDR1 is SGHRS, CDR2 YFSETQ. The ends lost 0 bases at V and 9 bases at J; junction bases unmatched: 12. This CDR3 contains 16 residues. The chain's CDR3 is CASSLDLGTGGVTQYF. The CDR3 nucleotides read TGCGCCAGCAGCTTGGACCTCGGGACAGGAGGTGTGACGCAGTATTTT. Complete variable domain (other parts from reference TRBV5-1 and TRBJ2-3): KAGVTQTPRYLIKTRGQQVTLSCSPISGHRSVSWYQQTPGQGLQFLFEYFSETQRNKGNFPGRFSGRQFSNSRSEMNVSTLELGDSALYLCASSLDLGTGGVTQYFGPGTRLTVL.

This sequence joins TRBV5-8 and TRBJ1-1; 7 nucleotides match TRBD1. In germline, CDR1 is SGHTS, CDR2 YDEGEE. There are 16 residues in the CDR3. V was clipped by 3 bases and J by 2 bases; unmatched bases: 10. CDR3 region: CASSSHRGWANTEAFF. The CDR3 nucleotides read TGTGCCAGCAGCTCGCACAGGGGTTGGGCCAACACTGAAGCTTTCTTT.